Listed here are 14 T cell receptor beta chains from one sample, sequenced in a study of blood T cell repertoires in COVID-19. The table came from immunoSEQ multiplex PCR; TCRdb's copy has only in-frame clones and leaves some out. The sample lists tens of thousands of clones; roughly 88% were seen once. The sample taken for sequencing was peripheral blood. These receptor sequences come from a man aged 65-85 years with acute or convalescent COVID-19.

The DNA of the CDR3 is TGCGCCAGCAGCCAAGGACAGAATAATGAAAAACTGTTTTTT. This gives the protein CASSQGQNNEKLFF. J is TRBJ1-4 and V is TRBV4-1; TRBD1 might be the D (5 bases). Germline assignment: CDR1 MGHRA and CDR2 YSYEKL. Trimming cost V 1 base and J 4 bases, with 7 bases left between them. The CDR3 runs 14 residues.

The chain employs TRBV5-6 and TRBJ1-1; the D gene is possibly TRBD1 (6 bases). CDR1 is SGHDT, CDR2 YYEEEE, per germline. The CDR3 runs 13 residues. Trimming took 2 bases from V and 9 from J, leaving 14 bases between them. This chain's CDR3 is CASSLPGHRQAFF. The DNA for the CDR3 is TGTGCCAGCAGCTTACCGGGACACCGACAAGCTTTCTTT.

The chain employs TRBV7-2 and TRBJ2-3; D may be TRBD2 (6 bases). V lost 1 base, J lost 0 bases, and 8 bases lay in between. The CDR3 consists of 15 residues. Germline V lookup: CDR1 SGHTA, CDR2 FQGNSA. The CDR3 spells CASSLGGASTDTQYF. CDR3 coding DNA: TGTGCCAGCAGCTTAGGCGGGGCTAGCACAGATACGCAGTATTTT.

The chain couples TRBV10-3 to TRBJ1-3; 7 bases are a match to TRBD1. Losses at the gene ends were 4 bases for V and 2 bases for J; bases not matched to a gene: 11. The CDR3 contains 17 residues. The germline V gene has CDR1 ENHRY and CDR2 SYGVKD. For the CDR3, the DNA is TGTGCCATCAGTGGGGGCAGGACAGGCTCGCCTGGAAACACCATATATTTT. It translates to CAISGGRTGSPGNTIYF.

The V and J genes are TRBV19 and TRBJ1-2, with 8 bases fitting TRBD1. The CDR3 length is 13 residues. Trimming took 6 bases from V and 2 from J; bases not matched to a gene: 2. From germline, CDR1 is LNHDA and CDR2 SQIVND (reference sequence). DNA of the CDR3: TGTGCCAGTAGCCGACAGGGGAACTATGGCTACACCTTC. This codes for CASSRQGNYGYTF.

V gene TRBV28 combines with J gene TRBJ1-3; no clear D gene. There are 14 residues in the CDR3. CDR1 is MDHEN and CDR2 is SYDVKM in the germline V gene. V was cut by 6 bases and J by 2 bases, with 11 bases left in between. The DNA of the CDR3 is TGTGCCAGCAGCGAAGCGAGAGCTGGAAACACCATATATTTT. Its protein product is CASSEARAGNTIYF.

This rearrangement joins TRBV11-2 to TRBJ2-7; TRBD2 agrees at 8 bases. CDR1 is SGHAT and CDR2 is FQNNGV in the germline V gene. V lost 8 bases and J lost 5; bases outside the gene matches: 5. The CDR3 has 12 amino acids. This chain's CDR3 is CASSREGHEQYF. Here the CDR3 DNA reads TGTGCCAGCTCTCGGGAGGGCCACGAGCAGTACTTC.

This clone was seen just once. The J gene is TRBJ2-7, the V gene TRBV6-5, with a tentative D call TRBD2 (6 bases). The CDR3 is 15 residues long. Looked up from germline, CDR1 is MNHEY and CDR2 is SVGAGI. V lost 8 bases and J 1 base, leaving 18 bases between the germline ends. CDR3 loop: CASLNWGVSSYEQYF. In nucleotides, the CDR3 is TGTGCCAGCCTCAATTGGGGGGTATCGTCCTACGAGCAGTACTTC.

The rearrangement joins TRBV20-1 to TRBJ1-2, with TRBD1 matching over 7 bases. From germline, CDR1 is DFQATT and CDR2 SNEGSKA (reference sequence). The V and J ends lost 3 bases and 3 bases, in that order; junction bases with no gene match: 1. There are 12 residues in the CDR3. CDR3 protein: CSASTGDYGYTF. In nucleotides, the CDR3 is TGCAGTGCTAGTACAGGGGACTATGGCTACACCTTC.

This CDR3 is CASSPGQGWNTEAFF. CDR3 bases: TGCGCCAGCAGCCCGGGACAGGGGTGGAACACTGAAGCTTTCTTT. V gene TRBV5-1 combines with J gene TRBJ1-1; TRBD1 aligns across 10 bases. CDR1 is SGHRS, CDR2 YFSETQ, per germline. The junction had 4 bases not matched to a gene; V was cut back by 4 bases and J by 1 base. CDR3 size: 15 residues. Filled out from reference TRBV5-1 and TRBJ1-1, the complete variable domain reads KAGVTQTPRYLIKTRGQQVTLSCSPISGHRSVSWYQQTPGQGLQFLFEYFSETQRNKGNFPGRFSGRQFSNSRSEMNVSTLELGDSALYLCASSPGQGWNTEAFFGQGTRLTVV.

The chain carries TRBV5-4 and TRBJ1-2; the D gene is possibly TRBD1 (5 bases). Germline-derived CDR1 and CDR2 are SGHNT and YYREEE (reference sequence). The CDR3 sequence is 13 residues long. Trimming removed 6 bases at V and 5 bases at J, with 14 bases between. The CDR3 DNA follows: TGTGCCAGCACCCAGCCAGGGCGGTATGGCTACACCTTC. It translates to CASTQPGRYGYTF.

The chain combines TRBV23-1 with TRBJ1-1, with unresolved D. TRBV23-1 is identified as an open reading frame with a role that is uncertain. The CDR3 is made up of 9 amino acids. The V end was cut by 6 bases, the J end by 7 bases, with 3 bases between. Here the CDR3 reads CASSREAFF. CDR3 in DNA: TGCGCCAGCAGCCGTGAAGCTTTCTTT.

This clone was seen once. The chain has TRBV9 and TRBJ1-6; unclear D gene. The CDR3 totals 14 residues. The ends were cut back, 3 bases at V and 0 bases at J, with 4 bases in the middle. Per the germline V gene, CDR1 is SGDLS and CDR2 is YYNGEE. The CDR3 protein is CASSGASYNSPLHF. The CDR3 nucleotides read TGTGCCAGCAGCGGCGCCTCCTATAATTCACCCCTCCACTTT.

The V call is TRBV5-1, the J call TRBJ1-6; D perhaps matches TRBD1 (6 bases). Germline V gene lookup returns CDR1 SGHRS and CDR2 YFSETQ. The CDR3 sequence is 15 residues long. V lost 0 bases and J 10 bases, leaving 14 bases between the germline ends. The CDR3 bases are TGCGCCAGCAGCTTGGAAGCAGGGGTCTTCTCACCCCTCCACTTT. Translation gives CASSLEAGVFSPLHF. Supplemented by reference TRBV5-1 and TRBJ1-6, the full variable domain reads KAGVTQTPRYLIKTRGQQVTLSCSPISGHRSVSWYQQTPGQGLQFLFEYFSETQRNKGNFPGRFSGRQFSNSRSEMNVSTLELGDSALYLCASSLEAGVFSPLHFGNGTRLTVT.